The 28 T cell receptor beta chains presented below share a single source sample, sequenced in a study of CD8 T cells in Susac syndrome (dated by TCRdb to between 2017 and 2020). The receptor library was made with the immunoSEQ multiplex PCR assay. RNA was extracted using the RNeasy kit, and roughly 0.5 to 1 microgram was reverse transcribed with random hexamers. The public sequencing data were trimmed at Q25 with fastp and processed into clonotypes with MiXCR by TCRdb, which kept only in-frame beta chains. Every CDR3 protein is listed once, alongside the most common genes and DNA of its rows. The sample table holds approximately 200,000 distinct CDR3 sequences, of which 92% were seen once. In total, the top ten clones hold roughly 0.13% of the sample. Material for sequencing was CD8+ T cells from PBMCs. The origin of the receptors is a human donor with multiple sclerosis.

The V and J genes are TRBV12-3 or TRBV12-4 and TRBJ2-6; 8 bases are a match to TRBD2. This CDR3 has 17 residues. Losses at the gene ends were 6 bases for V and 0 bases for J; bases not matched to a gene: 7. The CDR3 region has the DNA TGTGCCAGCAGCTCCGACGGGGGGGACTCTGGGGCCAACGTCCTGACTTTC. This translates into CASSSDGGDSGANVLTF.

This chain connects TRBV3-1 to TRBJ2-2; 8 bases are a match to TRBD2. J was trimmed by 1 base and V by 1 base; bases with no gene match: 2. The CDR3 consists of 16 residues. Germline V lookup: CDR1 LGHDT, CDR2 YNNKEL (reference sequence). This chain's CDR3 is CASSQVAGRNTGELFF. Written as DNA, the CDR3 is TGTGCCAGCAGCCAAGTAGCGGGGAGGAACACCGGGGAGCTGTTTTTT.

The J gene is TRBJ1-4, the V gene TRBV30; D uncertain. Trimming left V 3 bases short and J 4 bases short, with 9 bases between. Germline V gene sequence: CDR1 GTSNPN, CDR2 SVGIG (reference sequence). The CDR3 covers 13 residues. The CDR3 loop reads CAWRPDGNEKLFF. The CDR3 nucleotides are TGTGCCTGGAGACCGGACGGTAATGAAAAACTGTTTTTT.

V is TRBV27 and J is TRBJ1-5; no firm D call. V was shortened by 4 bases and J by 2 bases, with 9 bases between the two germline ends. From germline, CDR1 is MNHEY and CDR2 SMNVEV (reference sequence). The CDR3 is made up of 14 amino acids. The CDR3 nucleotides are TGTGCCAGCAGTTCCCTGGGTGGCAATCAGCCCCAGCATTTT. The encoded protein is CASSSLGGNQPQHF.

This rearrangement joins TRBV6-4 to TRBJ2-1; D is possibly TRBD1 (6 bases). CDR3 length: 13 amino acids. Trimming stripped 3 bases from V and 6 bases from J, with 9 bases between. Germline V CDR1 and CDR2: MRHNA, SNTAGT. CDR3: CASSDGRGNEQFF. The CDR3 coding sequence is TGTGCCAGCAGTGATGGCAGGGGCAATGAGCAGTTCTTC.

The rearrangement links TRBV20-1 to TRBJ1-2; TRBD1 matches at 7 bases. This CDR3 is 13 amino acids long. Trimming removed 2 bases from V and 5 bases from J; junction bases left unmatched: 5. Germline V gene lookup returns CDR1 DFQATT and CDR2 SNEGSKA (reference sequence). The CDR3 reads CSARIQGGYGYTF. The CDR3, as DNA: TGCAGTGCTAGAATCCAGGGGGGGTATGGCTACACCTTC.

The rearrangement uses TRBV28 and TRBJ2-6; no clear D. Germline V gene sequence: CDR1 MDHEN, CDR2 SYDVKM. This CDR3 is built from 16 residues. V lost 5 bases and J lost 2, with 13 bases in between. CDR3 residues: CASSPRSGPGANVLTF. CDR3 in DNA: TGTGCCAGCAGTCCCCGCTCGGGCCCTGGGGCCAACGTCCTGACTTTC.

The chain couples TRBV21-1 to TRBJ2-7; the D call TRBD1 from the table was never checked on the DNA. TRBV21-1 is marked as a pseudogene. The CDR3 totals 14 residues. The CDR3 DNA is TGTGCCAGCAGCAAAGGGGGGACAGGGGTCGAGCAGTACTTC. It yields the protein CASSKGGTGVEQYF.

With regard to this clonotype: Relative to the germline gene, one junction end is altered; a read error may explain this. The chain employs TRBV7-7 and TRBJ2-7, with D tentatively TRBD1 or TRBD2 (6 bases each). Germline CDR1 SSHAT, CDR2 FNYEAQ (reference sequence). The CDR3 covers 15 residues. CDR3 sequence: CASSLGGGGSYEQYF. The DNA for the CDR3 is TGTGCTAGCAGCTTAGGAGGGGGAGGCTCCTACGAGCAGTACTTC.

The V and J genes are TRBV4-1 and TRBJ1-5, with no clear D. V lost 0 bases, J lost 0 bases, and 9 bases lay in between. CDR3 size: 16 residues. In germline, CDR1 is MGHRA, CDR2 YSYEKL. This CDR3 reads CASSQDGGISNQPQHF. The CDR3 nucleotides read TGCGCCAGCAGCCAAGATGGCGGGATTAGCAATCAGCCCCAGCATTTT.

The chain uses TRBV19 and TRBJ1-1; 8 nucleotides agree with TRBD1. V gave up 9 bases and J gave up 8 bases; unmatched junction bases: 5. The CDR3 is made up of 11 amino acids. The germline V gene encodes CDR1 LNHDA and CDR2 SQIVND (reference sequence). The CDR3 is CASAQGAEAFF. The CDR3 DNA reads TGTGCCAGCGCGCAGGGGGCCGAAGCTTTCTTT. Full variable domain (outside the CDR3, taken from reference TRBV19 and TRBJ1-1): DGGITQSPKYLFRKEGQNVTLSCEQNLNHDAMYWYRQDPGQGLRLIYYSQIVNDFQKGDIAEGYSVSREKKESFPLTVTSAQKNPTAFYLCASAQGAEAFFGQGTRLTVV.

The V gene is TRBV19, the J gene TRBJ1-1; maybe TRBD1 (5 bases). Trimming stripped 6 bases from V and 5 bases from J, with 16 bases between. CDR3 size: 14 residues. Germline CDR1 LNHDA, CDR2 SQIVND (reference sequence). The CDR3 DNA is TGTGCCAGTAGCATTATTTGGGGGGTGACTGAAGCTTTCTTT. This gives the protein CASSIIWGVTEAFF.

The rearrangement joins TRBV7-9 to TRBJ2-7; TRBD1 aligns across 7 bases. The germline V gene has CDR1 SEHNR and CDR2 FQNEAQ (reference sequence). The V and J ends lost 6 bases and 2 bases, in that order; junction bases with no gene match: 7. CDR3 length equals 14 residues. CDR3: CASRPDRVPYEQYF. CDR3 nucleotide sequence: TGTGCCAGCAGACCCGACAGGGTTCCCTACGAGCAGTACTTC.

This clonotype has a handful of counts. The J gene is TRBJ2-7, the V gene TRBV7-3, with 11 bases matching TRBD1. Germline trimming cut 0 bases from V and 6 bases from J; bases unmatched to any gene: 1. CDR3 size: 14 residues. Germline lookup yields CDR1 SGHTA and CDR2 FQGTGA. The DNA for the CDR3 is TGTGCCAGCAGCTTAACCGGGACAGGGGGCGAGCAGTACTTC. Its protein is CASSLTGTGGEQYF.

The chain recombines TRBV29-1 with TRBJ1-2; 7 nucleotides align to TRBD1. CDR3 length: 14 amino acids. J was trimmed by 2 bases and V by 6 bases; bases with no gene match: 9. Germline V gene data show CDR1 as SQVTM and CDR2 as ANQGSEA. Written as DNA, the CDR3 is TGCAGCGTCGTGACAGGGTTTGTGAACTATGGCTACACCTTC. Translation gives CSVVTGFVNYGYTF.

This chain joins TRBV7-8 and TRBJ2-1, with 7 bases that match TRBD2. J lost 3 bases, V lost 5 bases, and 13 bases had no gene match. The germline V gene has CDR1 SGHVS and CDR2 FQNEAQ. This CDR3 is built from 17 residues. The CDR3 bases are TGTGCCAGCAGCGTCCCGAGCGGGAAGGAGCTCTACAATGAGCAGTTCTTC. Amino acid sequence: CASSVPSGKELYNEQFF.

This chain connects TRBV5-6 to TRBJ2-5; TRBD2 matches 14 bases. Germline CDR1 and CDR2: SGHDT and YYEEEE. CDR3 length equals 17 residues. Trimming removed 3 bases from V and 5 bases from J; junction bases left unmatched: 9. The CDR3 spells CASSWRLAGGPRETQYF. In DNA, the CDR3 is TGTGCCAGCAGCTGGAGACTAGCGGGAGGGCCCCGGGAGACCCAGTACTTC.

This clonotype was found once. The rearrangement links TRBV7-3 to TRBJ2-5, with TRBD2 as a possible D gene (5 bases). Germline CDR1 is SGHTA and CDR2 is FQGTGA. CDR3 size: 14 residues. With 1 base removed from V and 3 bases from J, the gap between germline ends came to 9 bases. The CDR3 protein is CASSLNVEEETQYF. In DNA form, the CDR3 reads TGTGCCAGCAGCTTAAACGTGGAGGAAGAGACCCAGTACTTC.

The gene calls are TRBV7-9 and TRBJ2-3, with TRBD2 identical over 10 bases. Germline V gives CDR1 SEHNR, CDR2 FQNEAQ (reference sequence). This CDR3 is 17 amino acids long. V lost 4 bases, J lost 9 bases, and 16 bases stayed unmatched. In nucleotides, the CDR3 is TGTGCCAGCAGCTCCGGACTAGCGGTTCTGTCACAGGGGACGCAGTATTTT. Translation gives CASSSGLAVLSQGTQYF.

The chain is built from TRBV12-3 or TRBV12-4 and TRBJ2-2; TRBD2 aligns across 9 bases. The CDR3 consists of 16 residues. V lost 3 bases and J lost 5; bases outside the gene matches: 7. The chain's CDR3 is CASSFWLAGRTGELFF. For the CDR3, the DNA is TGTGCCAGCAGTTTCTGGCTAGCGGGAAGGACCGGGGAGCTGTTTTTT.

The chain joins TRBV9 to TRBJ1-1; D gene unclear. CDR1 SGDLS and CDR2 YYNGEE come from the germline V gene. The CDR3 consists of 15 residues. The V end lost 0 bases, the J end lost 2 bases, and 11 bases lay between the germline ends. CDR3 sequence reads: CASSVAPRRNTEAFF. CDR3 coding DNA: TGTGCCAGCAGCGTAGCTCCGAGAAGAAACACTGAAGCTTTCTTT.

Concerning this clonotype: One junction end disagrees with the germline gene, perhaps due to a read error. This chain uses TRBV19 with TRBJ1-2; 9 bases fit TRBD1. Germline loops: CDR1 LNHDA, CDR2 SQIVND (reference sequence). This CDR3 contains 11 residues. The CDR3 DNA reads as TGCCGGGACAGGGAAAGAGTAGGCTACACCTTC. The encoded protein is CRDRERVGYTF.

V and J are TRBV12-3 or TRBV12-4 and TRBJ1-2, with no clear D. CDR3 size: 15 residues. V lost 0 bases, J lost 8 bases, and 16 bases lay in between. The CDR3 reads CASSLASGVVGGYTF. DNA of the CDR3: TGTGCCAGCAGTTTAGCTTCCGGAGTAGTAGGCGGCTACACCTTC.

The chain employs TRBV5-6 and TRBJ1-1, with TRBD1 identical over 8 bases. The V gene's germline CDR1 is SGHDT and CDR2 YYEEEE. This CDR3 comprises 14 residues. The ends lost 2 bases at V and 6 bases at J; junction bases unmatched: 6. The CDR3 DNA follows: TGTGCCAGCAGCTTCGGGGGGGGACAGGCTGAAGCTTTCTTT. Translated: CASSFGGGQAEAFF.

The chain joins TRBV30 to TRBJ1-1; 10 positions agree with TRBD1. CDR1 is GTSNPN and CDR2 is SVGIG in the germline V gene (reference sequence). The CDR3 consists of 13 residues. The junction had 6 bases not matched to a gene; V was cut back by 5 bases and J by 6 bases. The CDR3 nucleotides are TGTGCCTGGGAGGACAGGGGGAATTCTGAAGCTTTCTTT. Amino acids: CAWEDRGNSEAFF.

The chain links TRBV12-3 or TRBV12-4 to TRBJ1-1, with D possibly matching TRBD1 (5 bases). The CDR3 loop spans 14 amino acids. V was shortened by 0 bases and J by 5 bases, with 10 bases between the two germline ends. In nucleotides, the CDR3 is TGTGCCAGCAGTTTAGCAGGGGAGGGTACTGAAGCTTTCTTT. It is translated as CASSLAGEGTEAFF.

This rearrangement joins TRBV2 to TRBJ2-5; the D is unclear. V lost 0 bases and J lost 5, with 4 bases in between. Germline loops: CDR1 SNHLY, CDR2 FYNNEI. This CDR3 is 12 amino acids long. DNA for the CDR3: TGTGCCAGCAGTGAAGCTGTCGAGACCCAGTACTTC. This gives the protein CASSEAVETQYF.

This chain uses TRBV6-6 with TRBJ1-2; 7 nucleotides align to TRBD1. Germline loops: CDR1 MNHNY, CDR2 SVGAGI (reference sequence). This CDR3 contains 16 residues. J lost 6 bases, V lost 4 bases, and 14 bases had no gene match. The CDR3 here is CASSSATRGSMNGYTF. DNA for the CDR3: TGTGCCAGCAGTTCGGCGACCAGGGGGTCCATGAATGGCTACACCTTC.